This T cell receptor (beta chain) is drawn from a study of CD8 T cells in Susac syndrome. RNA in amounts of about 0.5 to 1 ug was reverse transcribed with random hexamers. TCRdb re-derived calls from the immunoSEQ multiplex PCR reads in MiXCR, one entry per CDR3 protein. The table has 100,000 to 150,000 distinct CDR3 sequences, 90% to 95% seen once. Trimming shortened V by 4 bases and J by 4 bases, and 5 bases separated the two germline ends. The CDR3 is made up of 11 amino acids. Germline V CDR1 and CDR2: ENHRY, SYGVKD. The chain couples TRBV10-3 to TRBJ2-7, with no clear D. The sequenced material came from CD4+ T cells from PBMCs. The clonotype originates from a human donor in good health. The CDR3 here is CAISAQYEQYF. CDR3 coding DNA: TGTGCCATCAGTGCCCAATACGAGCAGTACTTC.